These T cell receptor beta chains were read from a single sample in a study of long-term antiretroviral therapy in people with HIV. The assay was immunoSEQ multiplex PCR, and TCRdb's table has in-frame clones only and misses some. The data contain 32,000 or so clones, more than 80% of them singletons. Source: unsorted PBMCs, taken 3.2 years before starting antiretroviral therapy. The receptor source for this set is a man aged 50-59 years with HIV. Each CDR3 is given with its conserved first and last residue. D genes are given only for firm matches. Rows may omit the clone size; those that give it use once, few, many or a size class.

D: TRBD2
J: TRBJ2-3
V: TRBV29-1
length: 15
size: -
CDR3: CSAVTSGSGGDTQYF
DNA: TGCAGCGCCGTGACTAGCGGGTCGGGGGGGGATACGCAGTATTTT

D: -
J: TRBJ1-2
V: TRBV5-1
length: 16
size: -
CDR3: CASRPLTGGGGYGYTF
DNA: TGCGCCAGCAGGCCTTTGACGGGAGGTGGGGGCTATGGCTACACCTTC

D: TRBD2
J: TRBJ2-5
V: TRBV10-2
length: 15
size: -
CDR3: CASSESPSGEETQYF
DNA: TGCGCCAGCAGTGAGTCGCCTAGCGGGGAAGAGACCCAGTACTTC

D: -
J: TRBJ1-4
V: TRBV27
length: 13
size: -
CDR3: CASSLQGSEKLFF
DNA: TGTGCCAGCAGTTTACAGGGTAGTGAAAAACTGTTTTTT

D: -
J: TRBJ2-1
V: TRBV27
length: 12
size: -
CDR3: CASSLNRNEQFF
DNA: TGTGCCAGCAGTTTAAATCGCAATGAGCAGTTCTTC

D: -
J: TRBJ2-4
V: TRBV6-5
length: 15
size: -
CDR3: CASRPYRDSENIQYF
DNA: TGTGCCAGCAGGCCTTACAGGGACTCCGAAAACATTCAGTACTTC

D: -
J: TRBJ1-1
V: TRBV2
length: 12
size: -
CDR3: CASSGSGGEAFF
DNA: TGTGCCAGCAGTGGATCCGGGGGCGAAGCTTTCTTT

D: -
J: TRBJ2-5
V: TRBV7-9
length: 14
size: -
CDR3: CASSFGTSLETQYF
DNA: TGTGCCAGCAGCTTTGGAACTAGCCTAGAGACCCAGTACTTC

D: -
J: TRBJ1-2
V: TRBV23-1
length: 18
size: once
CDR3: CASSQSCNSEVLNYGYTF
DNA: TGCGCCAGCAGTCAATCGTGTAACTCGGAGGTGCTTAACTATGGCTACACCTTC

D: -
J: TRBJ1-3
V: TRBV30
length: 12
size: -
CDR3: CAWSALGNTIYF
DNA: TGTGCCTGGAGTGCCCTTGGAAACACCATATATTTT

D: -
J: TRBJ2-7
V: TRBV30
length: 15
size: -
CDR3: CAWSPFGGYSYEQYF
DNA: TGTGCCTGGAGTCCCTTTGGGGGTTACTCCTACGAGCAGTACTTC

D: TRBD1
J: TRBJ1-1
V: TRBV5-1
length: 16
size: -
CDR3: CASSGGTGGPYTEAFF
DNA: TGCGCCAGCAGCGGAGGGACAGGGGGACCCTACACTGAAGCTTTCTTT

D: -
J: TRBJ2-1
V: TRBV21-1
length: 17
size: -
CDR3: CASSNGCGGSSYNEQFF
DNA: TGTGCCAGCAGCAATGGTTGCGGGGGGAGCTCCTACAATGAGCAGTTCTTC

D: -
J: TRBJ2-3
V: TRBV5-1
length: 14
size: -
CDR3: CASSLAGATDTQYF
DNA: TGCGCCAGCAGCTTGGCGGGGGCCACAGATACGCAGTATTTT

D: -
J: TRBJ1-1
V: TRBV7-7
length: 13
size: -
CDR3: CASSLDRNTEAFF
DNA: TGTGCTAGCAGCTTGGACAGGAACACTGAAGCTTTCTTT

D: -
J: TRBJ2-1
V: TRBV7-3
length: 15
size: -
CDR3: CASSPLTGPYNEQFF
DNA: TGTGCCAGCAGCCCTTTAACGGGGCCTTACAATGAGCAGTTCTTC

D: -
J: TRBJ1-4
V: TRBV15
length: 14
size: few
CDR3: CATSMRTLNEKLFF
DNA: TGTGCCACCAGCATGAGGACTCTTAATGAAAAACTGTTTTTT

D: -
J: TRBJ1-2
V: TRBV18
length: 13
size: -
CDR3: CASSREAVYGYTF
DNA: TGTGCCAGCTCACGAGAGGCGGTCTATGGCTACACCTTC

D: -
J: TRBJ1-2
V: TRBV6-1
length: 13
size: -
CDR3: CASSDTWGDGYTF
DNA: TGTGCCAGCAGTGACACCTGGGGGGATGGCTACACCTTC

D: -
J: TRBJ2-7
V: TRBV2
length: 13
size: -
CDR3: CARRTAASYEQYF
DNA: TGTGCCCGACGGACGGCAGCTAGCTACGAGCAGTACTTC

D: -
J: TRBJ2-7
V: TRBV7-9
length: 13
size: -
CDR3: CASSLQGPYEQYF
DNA: TGTGCCAGCAGCTTACAGGGACCCTACGAGCAGTACTTC

D: TRBD2
J: TRBJ2-7
V: TRBV4-1
length: 17
size: -
CDR3: CASSKGLAGGAFSEQYF
DNA: TGCGCCAGCAGCAAGGGACTAGCGGGAGGAGCCTTCTCCGAGCAGTACTTC

D: TRBD1
J: TRBJ1-2
V: TRBV11-2
length: 14
size: few
CDR3: CASSRGDRPYGYTF
DNA: TGTGCCAGCAGCAGAGGGGACAGACCCTATGGCTACACCTTC

D: -
J: TRBJ1-2
V: TRBV9
length: 16
size: -
CDR3: CASSVFGRRSSYGYTF
DNA: TGTGCCAGCAGCGTCTTTGGCAGACGATCATCCTATGGCTACACCTTC

D: TRBD1
J: TRBJ1-1
V: TRBV9
length: 14
size: -
CDR3: CASSVTGGNTEAFF
DNA: TGTGCCAGCAGCGTGACAGGGGGGAACACTGAAGCTTTCTTT

D: -
J: TRBJ2-3
V: TRBV5-1
length: 15
size: -
CDR3: CASSLRYGSTDTQYF
DNA: TGCGCCAGCAGCTTGCGGTACGGGAGCACAGATACGCAGTATTTT

D: -
J: TRBJ1-5
V: TRBV2
length: 14
size: -
CDR3: CASSQSNSNQPQHF
DNA: TGTGCCAGCAGTCAGAGTAATAGCAATCAGCCCCAGCATTTT

D: -
J: TRBJ1-2
V: TRBV19
length: 14
size: once
CDR3: CASSISGGNYGYTF
DNA: TGTGCCAGTAGTATTTCCGGGGGTAACTATGGCTACACCTTC

D: -
J: TRBJ1-5
V: TRBV7-9
length: 16
size: -
CDR3: CASSLALGFENQPQHF
DNA: TGTGCCAGCAGCTTAGCTTTAGGGTTTGAAAATCAGCCCCAGCATTTT

D: TRBD1
J: TRBJ2-7
V: TRBV5-4
length: 17
size: -
CDR3: CASSRGVMGQGAYEQYF
DNA: TGTGCCAGCAGCCGTGGCGTGATGGGGCAGGGGGCTTACGAGCAGTACTTC

D: -
J: TRBJ1-5
V: TRBV6-6
length: 15
size: -
CDR3: CASNGRQGNGQPQHF
DNA: TGTGCCAGCAACGGGAGGCAGGGGAATGGGCAGCCCCAGCATTTT

D: -
J: TRBJ1-6
V: TRBV19
length: 17
size: -
CDR3: CASSIGATITVASPLHF
DNA: TGTGCCAGTAGTATTGGAGCGACGATCACCGTGGCTTCACCCCTCCACTTT

D: -
J: TRBJ2-5
V: TRBV18
length: 13
size: -
CDR3: CASSIGLVETQYF
DNA: TGTGCCAGCTCAATCGGACTGGTAGAGACCCAGTACTTC

D: TRBD2
J: TRBJ2-7
V: TRBV7-9
length: 14
size: -
CDR3: CAILELAGQYEQYF
DNA: TGTGCCATCCTAGAACTAGCGGGACAGTACGAGCAGTACTTC

D: -
J: TRBJ1-1
V: TRBV5-4
length: 15
size: -
CDR3: CASSPMGGSNTEAFF
DNA: TGTGCCAGCAGCCCGATGGGAGGGTCGAACACTGAAGCTTTCTTT

D: -
J: TRBJ2-2
V: TRBV7-6
length: 15
size: -
CDR3: CASSFGGANTGELFF
DNA: TGTGCCAGCAGCTTCGGCGGGGCGAACACCGGGGAGCTGTTTTTT

D: -
J: TRBJ1-1
V: TRBV18
length: 12
size: once
CDR3: CASSPDMAEAFF
DNA: TGTGCCAGCTCACCGGACATGGCTGAAGCTTTCTTT

D: -
J: TRBJ1-2
V: TRBV10-2
length: 15
size: -
CDR3: CASSESSGAGYGYTF
DNA: TGCGCCAGCAGTGAGTCGTCAGGGGCAGGATATGGCTACACCTTC

D: TRBD1
J: TRBJ1-5
V: TRBV7-9
length: 16
size: -
CDR3: CASSPRTGGSNQPQHF
DNA: TGTGCCAGCAGCCCCCGGACAGGGGGAAGCAATCAGCCCCAGCATTTT

D: -
J: TRBJ2-1
V: TRBV10-3
length: 14
size: -
CDR3: CATAAPSTAGEQFF
DNA: TGTGCCACGGCGGCCCCGAGCACAGCGGGTGAGCAGTTCTTC

D: -
J: TRBJ1-1
V: TRBV6-6
length: 15
size: -
CDR3: CASSYPGTPAFEAFF
DNA: TGTGCCAGCAGTTACCCTGGGACCCCCGCGTTTGAAGCTTTCTTT

D: -
J: TRBJ2-2
V: TRBV6-1
length: 14
size: once
CDR3: CASSDSTTTGELFF
DNA: TGTGCCAGCAGTGACAGTACAACCACCGGGGAGCTGTTTTTT

D: -
J: TRBJ2-7
V: TRBV5-1
length: 15
size: few
CDR3: CASSSLQGQAYEQYF
DNA: TGCGCCAGCAGCTCGTTACAGGGTCAGGCCTACGAGCAGTACTTC

D: -
J: TRBJ1-6
V: TRBV7-3
length: 14
size: -
CDR3: CASSLPGANSPLHF
DNA: TGTGCCAGCAGCTTACCAGGGGCCAATTCACCCCTCCACTTT

D: -
J: TRBJ2-3
V: TRBV5-8
length: 14
size: -
CDR3: CASSLGMGTDTQYF
DNA: TGTGCCAGCAGCTTGGGGATGGGCACAGATACGCAGTATTTT

D: -
J: TRBJ1-5
V: TRBV6-1
length: 16
size: -
CDR3: CASSEAGTYSNQPQHF
DNA: TGTGCCAGCAGTGAGGCAGGCACCTATAGCAATCAGCCCCAGCATTTT